This T cell receptor beta chain stems from a study of T-cell memory formation after mild COVID-19 (dated by TCRdb to about 2021). For context, the study as a whole: TCR sequence clusters from the two donors were largely donor specific. In a couple of donors, T-cell clones that expanded and contracted after mild COVID-19 were tracked by sequencing TCRalpha and TCRbeta repertoires over time. The cohort was made up of two young adult volunteers, one female and one male, who were previously healthy. Summary of the overall study and its limitations: The study included only a couple of mild cases, and larger cohorts that include severe cases with pre-infection samples were judged to be necessary. The detection of some responding clones in pre-infection memory suggests that pre-existing cross-reactive memory T cells joined the SARS-CoV-2 response. From day 15 to 85, contracting clones showed balanced CD4/CD8 phenotypes, whereas a second wave of clones that expanded from day 15 to 37 leaned towards CD4+. The second-wave clones that peaked on day 37 were not confirmed to be SARS-CoV-2 specific. Contracting CD4+ clones turned up mainly in the CM and EM memory subsets, whereas EMRA was where CD8+ clones were enriched.

Ficoll-Paque density gradient centrifugation was used to isolate PBMCs. Its CDR3 holds 16 amino acids, cysteine through phenylalanine. Here the CDR3 DNA is all that survives: 48 bases in frame from base 1. The germline V gene yields SGDLS for CDR1 and YYNGEE for CDR2. Trimming at the junction amounts to 4 bases on V and 0 bases on J, and the germline ends lie 17 bases apart. The sequencing machine was an Illumina NovaSeq 6000. cDNA libraries for TCRalpha and TCRbeta were prepared by 5'RACE using constant-segment primers, with sample barcodes and unique molecular identifiers added. RNA was extracted from every sample with Trizol reagent. Amplification of the libraries took two PCR steps, and the second step added a second sample barcode plus Illumina TruSeq adapters. Sequencing of libraries was performed on an Illumina NovaSeq with 2 x 150 bp paired-end reads. The authors' pipeline ran thus. With migec v1.2.7, reads were demultiplexed and then collapsed into UMI-guided consensus sequences. Using mixcr v2.1.11, UMI consensuses were aligned to TRA and TRB V and J templates and then assembled into clonotypes. Expanded or contracted clonotypes were those called significant by both edgeR and NoisET, with noise models trained on biological replicates. For edgeR calls, a false discovery rate-adjusted p below 0.01 and a log2 fold-change threshold of 1 were applied. As an exploratory analysis of dynamics, max-normalized trajectories of the 1000 most abundant clonotypes were examined by PCA with hierarchical clustering. The CD4 or CD8 phenotype of responding clones was assigned using the separately sequenced CD4+ and CD8+ repertoires. TCRdb reanalyzed the raw reads on its own, using fastp at Q25 for trimming and MiXCR for clone calling, and kept in-frame beta chains. For every CDR3 protein sequence, its rows merge into one entry that carries the most common genes and DNA. The authors' filters were not applied to this entry. For this sample there are under 650,000 distinct CDR3 sequences; 18% appear just once. Of the sample, approximately 12% falls within the top ten clones.

In its sample, this clonotype was seen many times. The clone's antigen remains unknown. Within one base of it there is no much larger clone, and no base qualities were kept. Sample: PBMCs or a T cell subset sorted from them (not recorded which). The V and J genes are TRBV9 and TRBJ2-7, with the D segment possibly TRBD1 or TRBD2, each aligning over 6 bases. The receptor was derived from an adult woman who had mild COVID-19 (a few samples of this study predate the infection). The sample titles of this study are shuffled in the database, so cell type and time point are left out; the donor was told from shared clones. Here the CDR3 is given as CASSPQGGLHSYEQYF. Read as DNA, the sequence is TGTGCCAGCAGCCCACAGGGAGGACTCCACTCCTACGAGCAGTACTTC. The variable domain in full, with residues beyond the CDR3 obtained from the reference TRBV9 and TRBJ2-7 genes, is DSGVTQTPKHLITATGQRVTLRCSPRSGDLSVYWYQQSLDQGLQFLIQYYNGEERAKGNILERFSAQQFPDLHSELNLSSLELGDSALYFCASSPQGGLHSYEQYFGPGTRLTVT.